The 4 T cell receptor beta chains below all came from one sample that was sequenced in a study of cytomegalovirus exposure and HLA in healthy donors. 13 Jbeta primers and 60 Vbeta primers were used for the PCR. The assay was immunoSEQ multiplex PCR, and TCRdb's table has in-frame clones only and misses some. This table holds around 160,000 clones, 60% to 80% found once. The material sequenced was PBMCs. Receptors originate from a woman between 40 and 50 years old in good health and CMV-seropositive.

This chain uses TRBV2 with TRBJ1-5, with 7 bases fitting TRBD1. CDR1 is SNHLY, CDR2 FYNNEI, per germline. The CDR3 runs 14 residues. V shed 6 bases, J shed 2 bases, and the junction held 4 bases outside the gene matches. CDR3 nucleotides: TGTGCCAGCAGGGGAGACAGGGGCAATCAGCCCCAGCATTTT. Its protein is CASRGDRGNQPQHF.

In this sample, this clone turned up a few times. This chain connects TRBV5-1 to TRBJ1-1; D may be TRBD1 (6 bases). Germline CDR1 reads SGHRS; CDR2 reads YFSETQ. Between the trimmed V and J ends, which lost 0 bases and 1 base, there was a span of 10 bases. The CDR3 is made up of 15 amino acids. CDR3 in DNA: TGCGCCAGCAGCTTGGTTGGGGACAAGAACACTGAAGCTTTCTTT. The encoded protein is CASSLVGDKNTEAFF.

The chain joins TRBV18 to TRBJ1-2; D is possibly TRBD1 (6 bases). Deletions cut 4 bases from V and 6 bases from J, with 27 bases between. The CDR3 contains 18 residues. The germline V gene has CDR1 KGHSH and CDR2 LQKENI. The CDR3 sequence: CASSRRGGTTHSQDGYTF. For the CDR3, the DNA is TGTGCCAGCTCACGAAGGGGGGGGACAACCCATTCTCAGGATGGCTACACCTTC.

The chain combines TRBV9 with TRBJ1-2; 7 bases line up with TRBD1. The CDR3 contains 15 residues. Germline V gives CDR1 SGDLS, CDR2 YYNGEE. The ends lost 0 bases at V and 5 bases at J; junction bases unmatched: 7. CDR3: CASSVGQGGAYGYTF. The CDR3 DNA sequence: TGTGCCAGCAGCGTAGGACAAGGGGGCGCGTATGGCTACACCTTC.